Listed below are T cell receptor beta chains from one sample, sequenced in a study of T cells in tuberculosis. Data came from immunoSEQ multiplex PCR; TCRdb stores just in-frame clones and leaves some out. This table has 31,000 or so clones, about 84% appearing once. The source was PBMCs, collected at tuberculosis diagnosis. The receptors here all came from an adult with tuberculosis. CDR3s include the opening cysteine and the closing phenylalanine or tryptophan. The D gene is left open where the match is weak. A clone size is listed for some rows: how often the clone was seen (once, few, many), or a class if it is expanded.

V gene: TRBV7-8
clone size: -
D gene: -
J gene: TRBJ1-2
CDR3 DNA: TGTGCCGGTCCCCCCACTCGAAATCCGAACTATGGCTACACCTTC
CDR3 protein: CAGPPTRNPNYGYTF

V gene: TRBV7-9
clone size: -
D gene: TRBD2
J gene: TRBJ2-5
CDR3 DNA: TGTGCCAGCAGTTTTCTTAGCGGGAGGGGAGAGACCCAGTACTTC
CDR3 protein: CASSFLSGRGETQYF

V gene: TRBV15
clone size: -
D gene: TRBD2
J gene: TRBJ2-1
CDR3 DNA: TGTGCCACCAGCAGAGGTGGGGGGGGGAATGAGCAGTTCTTC
CDR3 protein: CATSRGGGGNEQFF

V gene: TRBV2
clone size: -
D gene: -
J gene: TRBJ1-2
CDR3 DNA: TGTGCCAGCAGTGCGAAACAGGGATTCTATGGCTACACCTTC
CDR3 protein: CASSAKQGFYGYTF

V gene: TRBV5-1
clone size: -
D gene: TRBD1
J gene: TRBJ2-7
CDR3 DNA: TGCGCCAGCAGCTTGATGACAGGGAGCTCCTACGAGCAGTACTTC
CDR3 protein: CASSLMTGSSYEQYF

V gene: TRBV5-1
clone size: -
D gene: -
J gene: TRBJ2-7
CDR3 DNA: TGCGCCAGCAGCTATGGGACTTCCGGCGAGCAGTACTTC
CDR3 protein: CASSYGTSGEQYF

V gene: TRBV7-3
clone size: -
D gene: TRBD1
J gene: TRBJ2-5
CDR3 DNA: TGTGCCAGCAGCTTCATAGGACAGGACGGTGAGACCCAGTACTTC
CDR3 protein: CASSFIGQDGETQYF

V gene: TRBV18
clone size: -
D gene: -
J gene: TRBJ2-5
CDR3 DNA: TGTGCCAGCTCACCACAGGTTCCGACAGGAAAGCAAGAGACCCAGTACTTC
CDR3 protein: CASSPQVPTGKQETQYF

V gene: TRBV18
clone size: -
D gene: -
J gene: TRBJ1-3
CDR3 DNA: TGTGCCAGCTCACCAAGGGCAGGACTCTACTCTGGAAACACCATATATTTT
CDR3 protein: CASSPRAGLYSGNTIYF

V gene: TRBV18
clone size: -
D gene: -
J gene: TRBJ2-1
CDR3 DNA: TGTGCCAGCTCACCCAAGAGGGAAGGGTATAATGAGCAGTTCTTC
CDR3 protein: CASSPKREGYNEQFF

V gene: TRBV6-6
clone size: few
D gene: TRBD1
J gene: TRBJ2-1
CDR3 DNA: TGTGCCAGCAGTTACTCGAGGGGGCACAATGAGCAGTTCTTC
CDR3 protein: CASSYSRGHNEQFF

V gene: TRBV19
clone size: -
D gene: -
J gene: TRBJ1-1
CDR3 DNA: TGTGCCAGTAGCCCCGGGACTGGTGGAAACACTGAAGCTTTCTTT
CDR3 protein: CASSPGTGGNTEAFF

V gene: TRBV18
clone size: -
D gene: TRBD1
J gene: TRBJ1-2
CDR3 DNA: TGTGCCAGCTCACCGGGGACAGGGGCTCATGGCTACACCTTC
CDR3 protein: CASSPGTGAHGYTF

V gene: TRBV5-6
clone size: once
D gene: -
J gene: TRBJ2-7
CDR3 DNA: TGTGCCAGCAGCTTGGGGGGGCCCACAGGCCGCTACGAGCAGTACTTC
CDR3 protein: CASSLGGPTGRYEQYF

V gene: TRBV5-3
clone size: -
D gene: -
J gene: TRBJ1-2
CDR3 DNA: TGTGCCAGAAGCTTGATGTCAGGGAACTATGGCTACACCTTC
CDR3 protein: CARSLMSGNYGYTF

V gene: TRBV18
clone size: -
D gene: TRBD1
J gene: TRBJ2-1
CDR3 DNA: TGTGCCAGCTCACCGGTCTCAGGGGGAAGGGGTGTTGAGCAGTTCTTC
CDR3 protein: CASSPVSGGRGVEQFF

V gene: TRBV28
clone size: medium-sized
D gene: -
J gene: TRBJ1-2
CDR3 DNA: TGTGCCAGCAGTTTGGGACTATATGGCTACACCTTC
CDR3 protein: CASSLGLYGYTF

V gene: TRBV9
clone size: -
D gene: -
J gene: TRBJ2-5
CDR3 DNA: TGTGCCAGCAGCCAACCGTTTGGTACGGGGACACTTCAAGAGACCCAGTACTTC
CDR3 protein: CASSQPFGTGTLQETQYF

V gene: TRBV9
clone size: -
D gene: -
J gene: TRBJ1-3
CDR3 DNA: TGTGCCAGCAGCGCGAGCCCAGGAAACTCTGGAAACACCATATATTTT
CDR3 protein: CASSASPGNSGNTIYF

V gene: TRBV18
clone size: -
D gene: -
J gene: TRBJ1-2
CDR3 DNA: TGTGCCAGCTCACCCCCGGGACGGCGGGAATATGGCTACACCTTC
CDR3 protein: CASSPPGRREYGYTF

V gene: TRBV27
clone size: -
D gene: TRBD2
J gene: TRBJ2-1
CDR3 DNA: TGTGCCAGCAGTGTCAGCGGGAGTGTGTCCAATGAGCAGTTCTTC
CDR3 protein: CASSVSGSVSNEQFF

V gene: TRBV9
clone size: -
D gene: TRBD2
J gene: TRBJ2-2
CDR3 DNA: TGTGCCAGCAGCGTAGAAGCGGGGGCGCAAATAAACACCGGGGAGCTGTTTTTT
CDR3 protein: CASSVEAGAQINTGELFF

V gene: TRBV4-1
clone size: -
D gene: TRBD1
J gene: TRBJ2-7
CDR3 DNA: TGCGCCAGCAGCCCCGGACAGGGGGCGAGGTACGAGCAGTACTTC
CDR3 protein: CASSPGQGARYEQYF

V gene: TRBV27
clone size: -
D gene: -
J gene: TRBJ1-4
CDR3 DNA: TGTGCCAGCAGTTCAACAGGAGCAACTAATGAAAAACTGTTTTTT
CDR3 protein: CASSSTGATNEKLFF

V gene: TRBV9
clone size: -
D gene: -
J gene: TRBJ2-7
CDR3 DNA: TGTGCCAGCAGTTTTAGCTCCTACGAGCAGTACTTC
CDR3 protein: CASSFSSYEQYF

V gene: TRBV5-1
clone size: -
D gene: -
J gene: TRBJ2-1
CDR3 DNA: TGCGCCAGCAGCTTGATGGCATCCAATGAGCAGTTCTTC
CDR3 protein: CASSLMASNEQFF

V gene: TRBV9
clone size: -
D gene: -
J gene: TRBJ2-1
CDR3 DNA: TGTGCCAGCAGCGTAGATGCGATAGCGAACAATGAGCAGTTCTTC
CDR3 protein: CASSVDAIANNEQFF

V gene: TRBV5-8
clone size: -
D gene: TRBD1
J gene: TRBJ2-7
CDR3 DNA: TGTGCCAGCAGCTTGGGGGGACAGGGGACGCGCGAGCAGTACTTC
CDR3 protein: CASSLGGQGTREQYF

V gene: TRBV19
clone size: -
D gene: TRBD2
J gene: TRBJ2-7
CDR3 DNA: TGTGCCAGTAGTATATTCTTGTCGGGGGGCTACGAGCAGTACTTC
CDR3 protein: CASSIFLSGGYEQYF

V gene: TRBV6-1
clone size: -
D gene: -
J gene: TRBJ1-3
CDR3 DNA: TGTGCCAGCGCCCAGAGGAACACCATATATTTT
CDR3 protein: CASAQRNTIYF

V gene: TRBV9
clone size: -
D gene: TRBD1
J gene: TRBJ1-2
CDR3 DNA: TGTGCCAGCAGCGCCCACCGGGACAGGGACTATGGCTACACCTTC
CDR3 protein: CASSAHRDRDYGYTF

V gene: TRBV27
clone size: few
D gene: -
J gene: TRBJ2-7
CDR3 DNA: TGTGCCAGCAGCTCGGTTATTTCAGGTTCCTACGAGCAGTACTTC
CDR3 protein: CASSSVISGSYEQYF

V gene: TRBV28
clone size: -
D gene: -
J gene: TRBJ1-1
CDR3 DNA: TGTGCCAGCAGTTTATCTTTTGAAGCTTTCTTT
CDR3 protein: CASSLSFEAFF

V gene: TRBV15
clone size: -
D gene: TRBD2
J gene: TRBJ2-1
CDR3 DNA: TGTGCCACCAGCAGAGTGGCGGGGGGGCCACTGGATGAGCAGTTCTTC
CDR3 protein: CATSRVAGGPLDEQFF

V gene: TRBV7-3
clone size: -
D gene: -
J gene: TRBJ2-7
CDR3 DNA: TGTGCCAGCAGCTTAACCGAGGGGGCCTACGAGCAGTACTTC
CDR3 protein: CASSLTEGAYEQYF